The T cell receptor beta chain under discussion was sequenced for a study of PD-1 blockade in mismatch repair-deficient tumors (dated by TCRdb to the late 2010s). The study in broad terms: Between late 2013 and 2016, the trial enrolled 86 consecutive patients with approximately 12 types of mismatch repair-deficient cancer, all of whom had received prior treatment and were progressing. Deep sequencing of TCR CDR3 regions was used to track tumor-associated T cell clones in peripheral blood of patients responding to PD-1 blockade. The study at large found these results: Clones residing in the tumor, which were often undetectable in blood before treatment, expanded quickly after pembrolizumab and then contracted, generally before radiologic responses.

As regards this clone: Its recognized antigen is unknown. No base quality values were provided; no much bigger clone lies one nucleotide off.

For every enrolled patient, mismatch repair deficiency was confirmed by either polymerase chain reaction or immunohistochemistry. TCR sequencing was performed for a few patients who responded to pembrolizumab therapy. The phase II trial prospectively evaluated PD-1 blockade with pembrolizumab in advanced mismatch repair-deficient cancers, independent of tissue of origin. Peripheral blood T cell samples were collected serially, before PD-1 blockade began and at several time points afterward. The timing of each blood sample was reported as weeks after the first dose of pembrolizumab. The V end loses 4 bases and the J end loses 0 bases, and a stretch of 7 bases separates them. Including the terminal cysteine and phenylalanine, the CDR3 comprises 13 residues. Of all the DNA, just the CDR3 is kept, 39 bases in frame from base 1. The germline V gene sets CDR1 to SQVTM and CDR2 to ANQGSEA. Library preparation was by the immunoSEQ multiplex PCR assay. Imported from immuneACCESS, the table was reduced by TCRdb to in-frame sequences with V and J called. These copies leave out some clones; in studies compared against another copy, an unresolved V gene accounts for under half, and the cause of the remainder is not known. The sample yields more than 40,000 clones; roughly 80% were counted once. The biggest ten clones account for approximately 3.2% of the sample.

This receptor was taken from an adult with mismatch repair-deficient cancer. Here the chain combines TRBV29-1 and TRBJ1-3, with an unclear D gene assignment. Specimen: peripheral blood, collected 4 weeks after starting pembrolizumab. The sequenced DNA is TGCAGCGTTGCCCGCAACTCTGGAAACACCATATATTTT. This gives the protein CSVARNSGNTIYF.